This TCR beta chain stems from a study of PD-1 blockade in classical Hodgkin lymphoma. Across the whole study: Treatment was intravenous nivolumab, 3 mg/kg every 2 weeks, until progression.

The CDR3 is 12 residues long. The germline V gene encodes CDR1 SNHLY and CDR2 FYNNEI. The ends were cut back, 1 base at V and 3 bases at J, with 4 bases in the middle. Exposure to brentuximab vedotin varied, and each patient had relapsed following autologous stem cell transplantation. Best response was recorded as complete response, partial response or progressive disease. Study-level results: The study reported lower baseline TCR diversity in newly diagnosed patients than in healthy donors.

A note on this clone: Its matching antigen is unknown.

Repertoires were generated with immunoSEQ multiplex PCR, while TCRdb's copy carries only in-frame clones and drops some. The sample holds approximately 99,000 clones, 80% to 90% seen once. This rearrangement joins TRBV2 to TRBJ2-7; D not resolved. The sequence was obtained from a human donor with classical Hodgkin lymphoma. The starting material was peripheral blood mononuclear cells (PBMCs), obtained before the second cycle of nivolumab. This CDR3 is CASSEGDYEQYF. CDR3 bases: TGTGCCAGCAGTGAAGGCGACTACGAGCAGTACTTC.